This record concerns one T cell receptor beta chain sequence. The antigen is undetermined. The CDR3 is 12 residues long. Per germline, CDR1 LNHDA and CDR2 SQIVND (reference sequence). Trimming removed 8 bases at V and 10 bases at J, with 14 bases between. This sample was taken from a study of siplizumab effects on memory and regulatory T cells. Sequenced by immunoSEQ multiplex PCR; TCRdb stores in-frame clones only, minus some. The repertoire holds roughly 110,000 clones, with 80% to 95% as singletons. Study outcomes and limitations: In roughly 75-96% of proliferating CD4+ or CD8+ clones, a naive or memory phenotype could not be assigned. Both greater diversity than memory cells and a major contribution to the alloresponse seemed to characterize naive T cells. Proof of suppressive function in proliferating Tregs from siplizumab cultures was not established.

The material sequenced was non-Treg CD4+ T cells sorted from blood. The TCR comes from a human donor in good health. This chain links TRBV19 with TRBJ1-4; D remains unclear. The CDR3 sequence is CASRLFSGKLFF. The CDR3 DNA reads as TGTGCCAGTCGATTGTTTAGTGGAAAACTGTTTTTT.